Listed below are T cell receptor beta chains from one sample, sequenced in a study of blood T cell repertoires in COVID-19. Generated by immunoSEQ multiplex PCR, the TCRdb table keeps only in-frame clones and is missing some. This repertoire shows 300,000 to 400,000 clones, around nine tenths found once; its top ten account for approximately 7.4%. The sequencing input was peripheral blood. The receptors come from a woman aged 70 to 79 with COVID-19, enrolled during active disease. Each CDR3 is given with its conserved first and last residue. The D gene is left open where the match is weak. A row's size may be missing; if present it is once, few, many or a size class.

abundance	j_gene	v_gene	d_gene	CDR3aa	CDR3nt
NA	TRBJ2-5	TRBV5-1	NA	CASSLAQDSQETQYF	TGCGCCAGCAGCCTCGCCCAGGACAGCCAAGAGACCCAGTACTTC
NA	TRBJ1-4	TRBV3-1/TRBV3-2	NA	CASSHWTVSNEKLFF	TGTGCCAGCAGCCATTGGACAGTTTCTAATGAAAAACTGTTTTTT
NA	TRBJ2-6	TRBV7-6	NA	CASAAGLGANVLTF	TGTGCCAGCGCGGCCGGATTGGGGGCCAACGTCCTGACTTTC
once	TRBJ1-1	TRBV19	NA	CASRNRGASTEAFF	TGTGCCAGTAGGAATCGGGGGGCAAGCACTGAAGCTTTCTTT
NA	TRBJ1-3	TRBV28	NA	CASSLGGIGNTIYF	TGTGCCAGCAGTTTGGGAGGAATCGGAAACACCATATATTTT
NA	TRBJ1-2	TRBV28	TRBD1	CASLREQGAYGYTF	TGTGCCAGCCTCAGGGAACAGGGGGCCTATGGCTACACCTTC
once	TRBJ2-3	TRBV7-9	TRBD1	CASSHSWGQGRDTQYF	TGTGCCAGCAGCCATTCCTGGGGACAGGGCAGAGATACGCAGTATTTT
NA	TRBJ2-7	TRBV19	NA	CASSKGQSYEQYF	TGTGCCAGTAGTAAGGGACAATCCTACGAGCAGTACTTC
NA	TRBJ1-6	TRBV2	TRBD1	CASTGGSDVSPLHF	TGTGCCAGCACAGGGGGTAGCGATGTTTCACCCCTCCACTTT
NA	TRBJ2-1	TRBV10-3	TRBD1	CAITPGQGLNNEQFF	TGTGCCATCACTCCGGGACAGGGCTTAAACAATGAGCAGTTCTTC
NA	TRBJ1-1	TRBV7-9	TRBD1	CASSSTGGNTEAFF	TGTGCCAGCAGCTCAACAGGGGGAAACACTGAAGCTTTCTTT